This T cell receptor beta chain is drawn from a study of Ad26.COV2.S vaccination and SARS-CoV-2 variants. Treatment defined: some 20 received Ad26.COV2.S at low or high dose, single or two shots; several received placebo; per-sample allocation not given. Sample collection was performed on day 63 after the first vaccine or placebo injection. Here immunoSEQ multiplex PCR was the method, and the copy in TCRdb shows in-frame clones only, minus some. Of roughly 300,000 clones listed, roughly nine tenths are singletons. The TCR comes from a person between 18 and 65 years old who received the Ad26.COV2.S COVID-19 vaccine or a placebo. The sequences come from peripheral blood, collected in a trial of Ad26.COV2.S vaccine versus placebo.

CDR3 in DNA: TGCAGCGTTCAGACAGGGGTGGCAGATACGCAGTATTTT. The encoded protein is CSVQTGVADTQYF. V and J are TRBV29-1 and TRBJ2-3; TRBD1 matches 8 bases. The CDR3 consists of 13 residues. Germline CDR1 reads SQVTM; CDR2 reads ANQGSEA. The V gene end was trimmed by 5 bases and the J gene end by 4 bases; junction bases not matched to a gene: 5.